These 13 T cell receptor beta chains originate from one sample sequenced in a study of shared clonotypes between healthy human individuals (dated by TCRdb to the early 2020s). Receptor amplification or capture employed the immunoSEQ multiplex PCR assay. TCRdb holds this immuneACCESS table with in-frame rearrangements only. Some clones are missing; in checked studies, unresolved V genes explain under half, and the rest has no known cause. The sample table contains approximately 1.1 million clones; only one count was recorded for 75% to 85% of them. The ten biggest clones cover approximately 0.5% of the sample. The source material was memory CD4+ T cells from PBMCs. In light of the paper, this sample's cell subset or site label describes: CD45RA-negative fraction. The receptors originated from a man aged 18 to 29 in good health. Some clones in this sample may be carry-over from other donors' samples.

The chain carries TRBV5-1 and TRBJ2-5; TRBD1 matches 7 bases. In germline, CDR1 is SGHRS, CDR2 YFSETQ. This CDR3 has 13 residues. With 4 bases clipped from V and 2 bases from J, the junction kept 2 bases outside the gene matches. The CDR3 here is CASSPQGQETQYF. Written as DNA, the CDR3 is TGCGCCAGCAGCCCACAGGGGCAAGAGACCCAGTACTTC.

This clone was seen a few times. The CDR3 protein is CASSSPGRAHGYTF. The CDR3 DNA reads as TGTGCCAGCAGTTCCCCCGGCAGGGCCCATGGCTACACCTTC. The chain links TRBV28 to TRBJ1-2, with D tentatively TRBD1 (5 bases). The V end lost 4 bases, the J end lost 6 bases, and 15 bases lay between the germline ends. Germline assignment: CDR1 MDHEN and CDR2 SYDVKM. CDR3 length: 14 amino acids.

Worth noting for this clone: This CDR3 is also generated by other DNA sequences in the sample. The rearrangement joins TRBV5-1 to TRBJ2-7, with 8 bases lining up with TRBD1. V gave up 4 bases and J gave up 2 bases; unmatched junction bases: 5. CDR1 and CDR2 (germline): SGHRS, YFSETQ. The CDR3 is made up of 14 amino acids. The CDR3 DNA follows: TGCGCCAGCAGCCCCGGGACAGGTACCTACGAGCAGTACTTC. It is translated as CASSPGTGTYEQYF.

This chain links TRBV6-6 with TRBJ2-5; TRBD2 aligns across 7 bases. CDR1 MNHNY and CDR2 SVGAGI come from the germline V gene (reference sequence). The V and J ends lost 4 bases and 7 bases, in that order; junction bases with no gene match: 12. The CDR3 is 15 amino acids. The CDR3: CASSFLGGVPGTQYF. CDR3 DNA sequence: TGTGCCAGCAGTTTCTTGGGGGGGGTTCCAGGGACCCAGTACTTC.

The CDR3 loop reads CASSDGRGLQFF. The DNA for the CDR3 is TGTGCCAGCAGTGACGGCAGGGGGCTTCAGTTCTTC. The chain joins TRBV6-6 to TRBJ2-1; 8 positions match TRBD1. V shed 5 bases and J 13 bases; nucleotides not matched to a gene: 7. The CDR3 extends over 12 amino acids. The germline CDR1 and CDR2 sequences are MNHNY and SVGAGI (reference sequence).

This clone was picked up a small number of times. The CDR3 is CASSRRAGELFF. The CDR3 DNA follows: TGTGCCAGCAGTCGGAGGGCCGGGGAGCTGTTTTTT. The chain uses TRBV27 and TRBJ2-2; D might be TRBD2 (6 bases). This CDR3 spans 12 amino acids. CDR1 is MNHEY, CDR2 SMNVEV, per germline (reference sequence). Deletions cut 5 bases from V and 6 bases from J, with 7 bases between.

The rearrangement joins TRBV11-2 to TRBJ1-2; TRBD1 aligns across 8 bases. V was clipped by 10 bases and J by 8 bases; unmatched bases: 9. Germline loops: CDR1 SGHAT, CDR2 FQNNGV. CDR3 length equals 12 residues. The CDR3 loop is CATSRGPGGYTF. The CDR3, as DNA: TGTGCCACCTCCAGGGGGCCGGGGGGCTACACCTTC.

The rearrangement joins TRBV18 to TRBJ1-2; D gene ambiguous. The CDR3 covers 16 residues. Between the trimmed V and J ends, which lost 3 bases and 6 bases, there was a span of 20 bases. Germline-derived CDR1 and CDR2 are KGHSH and LQKENI. As DNA, the CDR3 is TGTGCCAGCTCACCCAACACGGGCAAATCCTCTGATGGCTACACCTTC. Its translation is CASSPNTGKSSDGYTF.

The chain uses TRBV28 and TRBJ1-4, with D possibly matching TRBD1 (5 bases). Trimming took 8 bases from V and 7 from J, leaving 20 bases between them. This CDR3 contains 15 residues. Germline-derived CDR1 and CDR2 are MDHEN and SYDVKM. CDR3 sequence: CASVPPTGGSEKLFF. CDR3 in DNA: TGTGCCAGCGTCCCACCGACGGGGGGTAGTGAAAAACTGTTTTTT. Complete variable domain (other parts from reference TRBV28 and TRBJ1-4): DVKVTQSSRYLVKRTGEKVFLECVQDMDHENMFWYRQDPGLGLRLIYFSYDVKMKEKGDIPEGYSVSREKKERFSLILESASTNQTSMYLCASVPPTGGSEKLFFGSGTQLSVL.

In this sample, this clone turned up a few times. This chain joins TRBV19 and TRBJ1-2; D gene ambiguous. Germline CDR1 reads LNHDA; CDR2 reads SQIVND (reference sequence). V lost 6 bases to trimming and J lost 2 bases, with 13 bases between them. The CDR3 loop spans 14 amino acids. CDR3 nucleotide sequence: TGTGCCAGTAGACCGGTTGAGGCCAACTATGGCTACACCTTC. The encoded protein is CASRPVEANYGYTF.

This clone was counted at least ten times. The chain recombines TRBV30 with TRBJ2-3; no reliable D call. The V end was cut by 0 bases, the J end by 5 bases, with 6 bases between. The CDR3 totals 12 residues. Germline-derived CDR1 and CDR2 are GTSNPN and SVGIG (reference sequence). Here the CDR3 reads CAWSVNGDTQYF. The DNA of the CDR3 is TGTGCCTGGAGTGTCAATGGAGATACGCAGTATTTT.

The CDR3 loop is CASSQDVRNPYNEQFF. The CDR3 nucleotides are TGCGCCAGCAGCCAAGATGTCCGGAACCCCTACAATGAGCAGTTCTTC. V usage is TRBV4-3 and J usage is TRBJ2-1; D is undetermined. V shed 0 bases and J shed 2 bases, with 11 bases lying between them. The CDR3 totals 16 residues. CDR1 is LGHNA and CDR2 is YSLEER in the germline V gene.

CDR3 loop: CASSLQILTLGGRSNYGYTF. CDR3 nucleotides: TGTGCCAGCAGCTTACAAATTTTAACCCTTGGGGGGCGATCTAACTATGGCTACACCTTC. The rearrangement links TRBV5-8 to TRBJ1-2; the D gene is possibly TRBD1 (6 bases). The CDR3 is made up of 20 amino acids. Germline loops: CDR1 SGHTS, CDR2 YDEGEE. Trimming took 2 bases from V and 0 from J, leaving 26 bases between them.